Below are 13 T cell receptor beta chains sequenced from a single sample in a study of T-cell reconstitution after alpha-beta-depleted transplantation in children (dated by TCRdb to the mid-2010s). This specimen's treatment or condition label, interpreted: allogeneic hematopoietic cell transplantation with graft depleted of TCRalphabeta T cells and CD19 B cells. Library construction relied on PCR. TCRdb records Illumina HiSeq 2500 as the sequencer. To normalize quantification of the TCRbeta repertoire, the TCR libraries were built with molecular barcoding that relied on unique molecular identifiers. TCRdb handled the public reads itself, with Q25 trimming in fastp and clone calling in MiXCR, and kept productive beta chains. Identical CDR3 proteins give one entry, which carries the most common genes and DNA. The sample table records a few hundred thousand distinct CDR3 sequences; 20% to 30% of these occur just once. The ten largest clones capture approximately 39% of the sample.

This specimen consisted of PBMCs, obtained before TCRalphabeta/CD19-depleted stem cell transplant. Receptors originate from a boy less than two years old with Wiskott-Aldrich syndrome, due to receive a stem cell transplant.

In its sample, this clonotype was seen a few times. The CDR3 DNA follows: TGTGCCATCAGTCCCGGACAGGATAACTATGGCTACACCTTC. This codes for CAISPGQDNYGYTF. The chain has TRBV10-3 and TRBJ1-2; 7 bases fit TRBD1. The V gene's germline CDR1 is ENHRY and CDR2 SYGVKD. The CDR3 spans 14 residues. Losses at the gene ends were 5 bases for V and 1 base for J; bases not matched to a gene: 4.

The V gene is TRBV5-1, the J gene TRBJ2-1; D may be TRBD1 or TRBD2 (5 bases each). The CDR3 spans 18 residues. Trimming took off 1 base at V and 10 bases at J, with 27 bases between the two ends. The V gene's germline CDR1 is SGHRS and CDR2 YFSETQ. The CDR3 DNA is TGCGCCAGCAGCTTGCGGGGCTCGCGAACTACCCCCAACATCGAGCAGTTCTTC. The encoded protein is CASSLRGSRTTPNIEQFF.

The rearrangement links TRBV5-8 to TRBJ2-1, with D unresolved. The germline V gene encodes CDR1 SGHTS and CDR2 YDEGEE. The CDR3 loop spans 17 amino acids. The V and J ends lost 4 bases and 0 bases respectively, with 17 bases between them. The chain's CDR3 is CASSRSPVLSSYNEQFF. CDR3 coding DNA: TGTGCCAGCAGCCGATCACCGGTTCTAAGCTCCTACAATGAGCAGTTCTTC.

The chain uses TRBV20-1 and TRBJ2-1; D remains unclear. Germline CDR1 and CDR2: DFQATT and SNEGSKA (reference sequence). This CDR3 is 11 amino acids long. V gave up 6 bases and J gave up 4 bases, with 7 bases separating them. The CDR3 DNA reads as TGCAGTGCAGGATTATACAATGAGCAGTTCTTC. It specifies CSAGLYNEQFF.

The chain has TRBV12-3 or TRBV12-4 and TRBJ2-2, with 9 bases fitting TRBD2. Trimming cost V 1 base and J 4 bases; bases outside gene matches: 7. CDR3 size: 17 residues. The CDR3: CASSLDKPGLATGELFF. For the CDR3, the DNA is TGTGCCAGCAGTTTAGACAAACCGGGACTAGCCACCGGGGAGCTGTTTTTT.

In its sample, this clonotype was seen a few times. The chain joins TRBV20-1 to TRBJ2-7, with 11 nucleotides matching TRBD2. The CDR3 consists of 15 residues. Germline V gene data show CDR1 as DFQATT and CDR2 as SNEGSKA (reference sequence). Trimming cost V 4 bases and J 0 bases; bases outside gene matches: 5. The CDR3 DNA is TGCAGTGCTATTTCTAGCGGGGGGAGCTCCTACGAGCAGTACTTC. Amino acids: CSAISSGGSSYEQYF.

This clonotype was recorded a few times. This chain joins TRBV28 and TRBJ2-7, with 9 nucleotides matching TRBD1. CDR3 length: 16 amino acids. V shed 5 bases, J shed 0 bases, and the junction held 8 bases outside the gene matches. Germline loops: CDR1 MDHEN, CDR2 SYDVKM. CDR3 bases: TGTGCCAGCAGTCTGATACAGGGGGCAAGCTCCTACGAGCAGTACTTC. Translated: CASSLIQGASSYEQYF.

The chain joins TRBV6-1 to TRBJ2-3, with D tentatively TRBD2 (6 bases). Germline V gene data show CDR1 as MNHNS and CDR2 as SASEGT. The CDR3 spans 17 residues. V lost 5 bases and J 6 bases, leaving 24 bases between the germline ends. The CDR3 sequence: CASSLSYGTLKLDTQYF. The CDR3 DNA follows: TGTGCCAGCAGTCTTTCGTACGGGACTCTTAAATTGGATACGCAGTATTTT.

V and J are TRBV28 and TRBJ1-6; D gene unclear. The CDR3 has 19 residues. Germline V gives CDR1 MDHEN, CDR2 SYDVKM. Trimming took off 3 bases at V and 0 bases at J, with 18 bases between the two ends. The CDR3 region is CASSFGLGYRSSYNSPLHF. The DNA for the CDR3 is TGTGCCAGCAGTTTTGGATTGGGGTATAGGAGCTCCTATAATTCACCCCTCCACTTT.

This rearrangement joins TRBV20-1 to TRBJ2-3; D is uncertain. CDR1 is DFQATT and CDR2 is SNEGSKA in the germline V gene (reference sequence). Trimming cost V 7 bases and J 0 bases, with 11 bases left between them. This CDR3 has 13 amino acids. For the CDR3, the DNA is TGCAGTGTAGTGCATACTAGCACAGATACGCAGTATTTT. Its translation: CSVVHTSTDTQYF.

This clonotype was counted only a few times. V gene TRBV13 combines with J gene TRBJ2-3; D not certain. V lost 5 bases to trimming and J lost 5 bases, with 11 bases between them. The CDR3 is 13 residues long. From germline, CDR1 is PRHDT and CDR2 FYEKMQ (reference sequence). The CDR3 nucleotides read TGTGCCAGCAGCCCCCAAAGCGAAGATACGCAGTATTTT. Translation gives CASSPQSEDTQYF.

The CDR3 sequence: CASRSEAQIYNEQFF. The CDR3 coding sequence is TGTGCCAGCAGATCGGAGGCACAGATTTACAATGAGCAGTTCTTC. The chain couples TRBV7-9 to TRBJ2-1, with a possible D match to TRBD2 (5 bases). The length of the CDR3 is 15 residues. Germline CDR1 and CDR2: SEHNR and FQNEAQ (reference sequence). Trimming took off 6 bases at V and 4 bases at J, with 16 bases between the two ends. Filled out from reference TRBV7-9 and TRBJ2-1, the complete variable domain reads DTGVSQNPRHKITKRGQNVTFRCDPISEHNRLYWYRQTLGQGPEFLTYFQNEAQLEKSRLLSDRFSAERPKGSFSTLEIQRTEQGDSAMYLCASRSEAQIYNEQFFGPGTRLTVL.

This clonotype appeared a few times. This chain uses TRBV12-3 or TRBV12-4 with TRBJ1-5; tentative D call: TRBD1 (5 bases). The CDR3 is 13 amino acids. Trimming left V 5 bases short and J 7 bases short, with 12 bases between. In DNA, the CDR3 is TGTGCCAGCAGTCCGGGGGGTCGGCAGCCCCAGCATTTT. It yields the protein CASSPGGRQPQHF.